Below are 18 T cell receptor beta chains sequenced from a single sample in a study of blood T cell repertoires in COVID-19. TCRdb keeps only in-frame clones here, not all; method: immunoSEQ multiplex PCR. The data show about 290,000 clones, roughly 89% seen once. Sequencing input: PBMCs or T cells enriched from blood (not recorded which). The origin of the receptors is a woman aged 40 to 49 who had recovered from COVID-19.

The genes are TRBV6-5 and TRBJ1-2; 7 bases fit TRBD1. The germline V gene has CDR1 MNHEY and CDR2 SVGAGI. J lost 3 bases, V lost 5 bases, and 9 bases had no gene match. There are 15 residues in the CDR3. In DNA, the CDR3 is TGTGCCAGCAGTCGAAGGGACAGCGAGGACTATGGCTACACCTTC. Its protein product is CASSRRDSEDYGYTF.

The count of this clone is one. The CDR3 DNA sequence: TGTGCCAGTAGTATCGCCCGGGGGTCCCCTCTCATGGACATTCAGTACTTC. Protein: CASSIARGSPLMDIQYF. The chain is built from TRBV19 and TRBJ2-4, with D possibly TRBD2 on 6 matching bases. From germline, CDR1 is LNHDA and CDR2 SQIVND (reference sequence). This CDR3 is 17 amino acids long. Trimming pared 3 bases from V and 8 bases from J, leaving 23 bases between.

The chain carries TRBV23-1 and TRBJ1-4; maybe TRBD1 (5 bases). TRBV23-1 is assigned to the ORF class and has an uncertain function. The CDR3 runs 17 residues. The V and J ends lost 2 bases and 10 bases respectively, with 23 bases between them. The CDR3 here is CASSQNTAGSLGGKLFF. The CDR3 DNA follows: TGCGCCAGCAGTCAAAACACCGCAGGGTCTCTGGGTGGAAAACTGTTTTTT.

V and J are TRBV9 and TRBJ2-3, with D uncertain. The CDR3 is made up of 12 amino acids. Trimming stripped 0 bases from V and 3 bases from J, with 2 bases between. Germline V gene sequence: CDR1 SGDLS, CDR2 YYNGEE. As DNA, the CDR3 is TGTGCCAGCAGCGTAGCTACAGATACGCAGTATTTT. This codes for CASSVATDTQYF.

The V call is TRBV2, the J call TRBJ1-2, with 10 bases identical to TRBD1. CDR3 length: 14 residues. CDR1 is SNHLY and CDR2 is FYNNEI in the germline V gene. With V trimmed by 2 bases and J by 7 bases, 4 bases remained unmatched. CDR3 bases: TGTGCCAGCAGTGAATTGGGGACAGGGGTTGGCTACACCTTC. This translates into CASSELGTGVGYTF.

In nucleotides, the CDR3 is TGTGCCAGCAGTGGACAGGGTAGCAACGAGCAGTACTTC. Translated: CASSGQGSNEQYF. The gene calls are TRBV2 and TRBJ2-7, with 7 positions matching TRBD1. Germline lookup yields CDR1 SNHLY and CDR2 FYNNEI. The CDR3 is 13 amino acids. Losses at the gene ends were 4 bases for V and 5 bases for J; bases not matched to a gene: 5.

V is TRBV5-1 and J is TRBJ1-1, with a tentative D call TRBD1 (6 bases). V lost 4 bases and J 3 bases, leaving 19 bases between the germline ends. This CDR3 has 16 amino acids. Germline lookup yields CDR1 SGHRS and CDR2 YFSETQ. The CDR3 region has the DNA TGCGCCAGCAGCCCCTACGGGGGGCAGGGTGACACTGAAGCTTTCTTT. It is translated as CASSPYGGQGDTEAFF. Supplemented by reference TRBV5-1 and TRBJ1-1, the full variable domain reads KAGVTQTPRYLIKTRGQQVTLSCSPISGHRSVSWYQQTPGQGLQFLFEYFSETQRNKGNFPGRFSGRQFSNSRSEMNVSTLELGDSALYLCASSPYGGQGDTEAFFGQGTRLTVV.

The CDR3 reads CASSQYDRGSTDTQYF. CDR3 bases: TGTGCCAGCTCCCAATACGACAGGGGAAGCACAGATACGCAGTATTTT. V and J are TRBV18 and TRBJ2-3; 8 bases line up with TRBD1. Germline CDR1 KGHSH, CDR2 LQKENI. The CDR3 is 16 residues long. Trimming at V came to 6 bases and at J to 0 bases, leaving 8 bases not matched to a gene.

The gene calls are TRBV19 and TRBJ2-1; TRBD2 agrees at 8 bases. This CDR3 spans 15 amino acids. Germline lookup yields CDR1 LNHDA and CDR2 SQIVND (reference sequence). V dropped 5 bases and J dropped 10; count of bases not matched to a gene: 13. The CDR3 spells CASSSAWTSTGEQFF. The CDR3 DNA is TGTGCCAGTAGTTCGGCCTGGACTAGCACGGGGGAGCAGTTCTTC.

J is TRBJ2-2 and V is TRBV7-8; 8 bases are shared with TRBD1. J gave up 7 bases and V 3 bases, and 10 bases lay outside the gene matches. CDR1 and CDR2 (germline): SGHVS, FQNEAQ. This CDR3 has 16 residues. The CDR3 spells CASSLRRDRLGGELFF. In DNA form, the CDR3 reads TGTGCCAGCAGCTTGCGACGGGACAGGCTGGGCGGGGAGCTGTTTTTT.

Here the CDR3 reads CASSSGVNQPQHF. The CDR3 DNA is TGTGCCAGCAGTTCAGGGGTCAATCAGCCCCAGCATTTT. The chain has TRBV3-1 (or the pseudogene TRBV3-2) and TRBJ1-5, with D possibly being TRBD1 (6 bases). Germline CDR1 LGHDT, CDR2 YNNKEL (reference sequence). The CDR3 totals 13 residues. V was trimmed by 6 bases and J by 3 bases, leaving 9 bases between them.

This clone came up once. The chain joins TRBV5-6 to TRBJ1-2, with 7 bases lining up with TRBD1. Germline CDR1 and CDR2: SGHDT and YYEEEE. Trimming at V came to 4 bases and at J to 14 bases, leaving 11 bases not matched to a gene. This CDR3 is 12 amino acids long. This chain's CDR3 is CASSIRQGPWTF. CDR3 coding DNA: TGTGCCAGCAGCATCCGACAGGGCCCTTGGACCTTC.

This clone was recorded once. This sequence joins TRBV9 and TRBJ1-6; 7 bases map to TRBD1. CDR1 is SGDLS, CDR2 YYNGEE, per germline. The CDR3 consists of 14 residues. V trimming: 3 bases; J trimming: 7 bases; junction bases outside the gene matches: 4. CDR3 region: CASSAGQQNSPLHF. The CDR3 nucleotides are TGTGCCAGCAGCGCGGGACAGCAAAATTCACCCCTCCACTTT.

On this clone: The sample carries other DNA sequences with the same CDR3. The chain recombines TRBV5-1 with TRBJ1-2; weak D call: TRBD1 (5 bases). Germline V lookup: CDR1 SGHRS, CDR2 YFSETQ. The CDR3 loop spans 14 amino acids. Trimming removed 4 bases at V and 5 bases at J, with 15 bases between. The DNA for the CDR3 is TGCGCCAGCAGCCCGGGGCAGGGAGGGTATGGCTACACCTTC. Translation gives CASSPGQGGYGYTF.

J is TRBJ1-1 and V is TRBV7-2; maybe TRBD1 (5 bases). The germline gives CDR1 SGHTA, CDR2 FQGNSA. The CDR3 extends over 13 amino acids. The V end was cut by 3 bases, the J end by 6 bases, with 11 bases between. In DNA form, the CDR3 reads TGTGCCAGCAGCTTGGCGCAGGGCTCTGAAGCTTTCTTT. Protein product: CASSLAQGSEAFF. Full variable domain (rest looked up from reference TRBV7-2 and TRBJ1-1): GAGVSQSPSNKVTEKGKDVELRCDPISGHTALYWYRQSLGQGLEFLIYFQGNSAPDKSGLPSDRFSAERTGGSVSTLTIQRTQQEDSAVYLCASSLAQGSEAFFGQGTRLTVV.

A single count supports this clone. The chain has TRBV11-2 and TRBJ2-2; weak D call: TRBD2 (5 bases). V dropped 5 bases and J dropped 4 bases, with 20 bases sitting between them. Germline loops: CDR1 SGHAT, CDR2 FQNNGV. The CDR3 sequence is 17 residues long. The CDR3 sequence: CASSPRLTSLGTGELFF. The DNA of the CDR3 is TGTGCCAGCAGCCCCCGACTCACTAGTCTAGGCACCGGGGAGCTGTTTTTT. Full variable domain (remainder filled in from reference TRBV11-2 and TRBJ2-2): EAGVAQSPRYKIIEKRQSVAFWCNPISGHATLYWYQQILGQGPKLLIQFQNNGVVDDSQLPKDRFSAERLKGVDSTLKIQPAKLEDSAVYLCASSPRLTSLGTGELFFGEGSRLTVL.

The chain joins TRBV20-1 to TRBJ2-1; 8 bases are shared with TRBD2. J lost 2 bases, V lost 3 bases, and 6 bases had no gene match. Germline V gives CDR1 DFQATT, CDR2 SNEGSKA (reference sequence). This CDR3 is built from 15 residues. CDR3 region: CSASSGAGAYNEQFF. Here the CDR3 DNA reads TGCAGTGCTAGTAGCGGGGCAGGGGCCTACAATGAGCAGTTCTTC.

The chain couples TRBV12-5 to TRBJ2-2, with unresolved D. V gave up 7 bases and J gave up 2 bases, with 8 bases separating them. CDR1 is LGHNT and CDR2 is FRNRAP in the germline V gene. The CDR3 spans 13 residues. The CDR3: CASVDSNTGELFF. CDR3 in DNA: TGTGCTAGTGTTGACTCCAACACCGGGGAGCTGTTTTTT.